Shown below are 30 T cell receptor beta chains from a single sample sequenced in a study of cytomegalovirus exposure and HLA in healthy donors. It was with 60 Vbeta and 13 Jbeta primers that the PCR ran. Measured with immunoSEQ multiplex PCR; TCRdb has only the in-frame clones, and not every one. The sample has tens of thousands of clones, approximately 87% seen once; the top ten hold around 3%. The specimen sequenced was PBMCs. All receptors derive from a boy younger than 18 in good health and CMV-seronegative.

The chain carries TRBV15 and TRBJ1-5, with unresolved D. V was pared by 3 bases and J by 0 bases, with 18 bases between. Germline values: CDR1 LNHNV, CDR2 YYDKDF (reference sequence). The CDR3 length is 18 residues. The CDR3 DNA reads TGTGCCACCAGCAGGGAATTACCAGGAGGGCATAGCAATCAGCCCCAGCATTTT. It is translated as CATSRELPGGHSNQPQHF.

Here the CDR3 reads CASSFGSGGAQPQHF. The DNA of the CDR3 is TGTGCCAGCAGCTTCGGGTCAGGGGGTGCTCAGCCCCAGCATTTT. The chain combines TRBV5-6 with TRBJ1-5, with 7 bases that match TRBD1. The junction had 8 bases not matched to a gene; V was cut back by 2 bases and J by 6 bases. CDR1 and CDR2 (germline): SGHDT, YYEEEE. The CDR3 is made up of 15 amino acids.

The chain carries TRBV5-4 and TRBJ1-6; TRBD1 is a possible D gene (5 bases). Germline CDR1 is SGHNT and CDR2 is YYREEE (reference sequence). The ends were cut back, 4 bases at V and 3 bases at J, with 14 bases in the middle. The CDR3 is made up of 16 amino acids. CDR3 sequence (DNA): TGTGCCAGCAGCGGGGAGGGACGGAGCTATAATTCACCCCTCCACTTT. Amino acid sequence: CASSGEGRSYNSPLHF.

This clone showed up just once. J is TRBJ2-3 and V is TRBV5-4; 14 nucleotides align to TRBD2. V lost 3 bases, J lost 1 base, and 1 base stayed unmatched. The germline V gene has CDR1 SGHNT and CDR2 YYREEE (reference sequence). This CDR3 spans 16 amino acids. CDR3 DNA: TGTGCCAGCAGCTCGGGACTAGCGGGGGGCACAGATACGCAGTATTTT. Residues: CASSSGLAGGTDTQYF.

The chain couples TRBV2 to TRBJ2-7; 10 positions agree with TRBD1. Trimming took 8 bases from V and 6 from J; bases not matched to a gene: 7. Germline values: CDR1 SNHLY, CDR2 FYNNEI. The length of the CDR3 is 13 residues. The CDR3 loop is CASLGTGAPEQYF. The CDR3 DNA sequence: TGTGCCAGCTTAGGGACAGGGGCCCCCGAGCAGTACTTC. Using reference TRBV2 and TRBJ2-7 for the parts outside the CDR3, the full variable domain is EPEVTQTPSHQVTQMGQEVILRCVPISNHLYFYWYRQILGQKVEFLVSFYNNEISEKSEIFDDQFSVERPDGSNFTLKIRSTKLEDSAMYFCASLGTGAPEQYFGPGTRLTVT.

The rearrangement uses TRBV10-1 and TRBJ2-7, with a possible D match to TRBD1 (6 bases). This CDR3 has 13 amino acids. V lost 4 bases to trimming and J lost 2 bases, with 9 bases between them. Germline V gene lookup returns CDR1 WNHNN and CDR2 SYGVQD (reference sequence). The DNA of the CDR3 is TGCGCCAGCAGTGGACAGGACACCTACGAGCAGTACTTC. Amino acids: CASSGQDTYEQYF.

CDR3 sequence reads: CATLAYLGGDEKLFF. The CDR3 bases are TGCGCCACCCTCGCCTATCTGGGGGGAGATGAAAAACTGTTTTTT. The chain couples TRBV10-2 to TRBJ1-4, with a possible D match to TRBD1 (5 bases). Germline CDR1 is WSHSY and CDR2 is SAAADI. The V end was cut by 10 bases, the J end by 6 bases, with 21 bases between. CDR3 size: 15 residues.

The chain links TRBV5-5 to TRBJ2-7, with D perhaps matching TRBD1 (6 bases). CDR3 length: 17 residues. Germline lookup yields CDR1 SGHKS and CDR2 YYEKEE (reference sequence). Trimming removed 0 bases at V and 0 bases at J, with 16 bases between. CDR3 residues: CASSLADVRGNSYEQYF. The CDR3, as DNA: TGTGCCAGCAGCTTGGCCGATGTCAGGGGAAACTCCTACGAGCAGTACTTC.

V gene TRBV4-2 combines with J gene TRBJ1-4, with TRBD1 matching over 7 bases. Germline CDR1 is LGHNA and CDR2 is YNFKEQ. V lost 4 bases, J lost 2 bases, and 7 bases stayed unmatched. This CDR3 comprises 16 residues. DNA of the CDR3: TGTGCCAGCAGCCGAATCCAGACAGGGACTAATGAAAAACTGTTTTTT. This gives the protein CASSRIQTGTNEKLFF.

In this sample, this clone turned up a few times. The chain joins TRBV6-5 to TRBJ1-5; TRBD1 matches at 8 bases. Trimming took 10 bases from V and 2 from J; bases not matched to a gene: 7. Germline V gene lookup returns CDR1 MNHEY and CDR2 SVGAGI. The CDR3 contains 14 residues. The CDR3 bases are TGTGCCACTTCGACAGGGGACGGCAATCAGCCCCAGCATTTT. Its translation: CATSTGDGNQPQHF.

The chain uses TRBV11-2 and TRBJ2-7; 7 bases agree with TRBD1. The germline V gene has CDR1 SGHAT and CDR2 FQNNGV. The CDR3 extends over 12 amino acids. J was trimmed by 6 bases and V by 8 bases; bases with no gene match: 7. The CDR3 loop reads CASRQGRLEQYF. DNA for the CDR3: TGTGCCAGCCGACAGGGTCGCCTCGAGCAGTACTTC. Full variable domain (remainder filled in from reference TRBV11-2 and TRBJ2-7): EAGVAQSPRYKIIEKRQSVAFWCNPISGHATLYWYQQILGQGPKLLIQFQNNGVVDDSQLPKDRFSAERLKGVDSTLKIQPAKLEDSAVYLCASRQGRLEQYFGPGTRLTVT.

The genes are TRBV14 and TRBJ2-1, with D possibly being TRBD2 (6 bases). CDR3 length equals 15 residues. Germline V CDR1 and CDR2: SGHDN, FVKESK. V was clipped by 4 bases and J by 0 bases, with 10 bases between them. CDR3 loop: CASSPLASSYNEQFF. The CDR3 bases are TGTGCCAGCAGCCCCCTAGCGAGCTCCTACAATGAGCAGTTCTTC.

The chain recombines TRBV14 with TRBJ2-5; TRBD2 agrees at 7 bases. Germline CDR1 and CDR2: SGHDN and FVKESK. The length of the CDR3 is 16 residues. Trimming cost V 3 bases and J 7 bases; bases outside gene matches: 14. The CDR3 is CASSQAVGTTFGTQYF. CDR3 DNA: TGTGCCAGCAGCCAGGCCGTAGGGACTACATTTGGGACCCAGTACTTC.

The rearrangement uses TRBV6-5 and TRBJ1-5; D call uncertain. Germline loops: CDR1 MNHEY, CDR2 SVGAGI. V lost 0 bases to trimming and J lost 10 bases, with 7 bases between them. This CDR3 comprises 12 residues. DNA of the CDR3: TGTGCCAGCAGTTACTCCCTTGTACCCCAGCATTTT. The encoded protein is CASSYSLVPQHF.

The rearrangement uses TRBV15 and TRBJ2-1; 7 positions match TRBD1. Germline V gene lookup returns CDR1 LNHNV and CDR2 YYDKDF (reference sequence). Germline trimming cut 3 bases from V and 8 bases from J; bases unmatched to any gene: 13. There are 16 residues in the CDR3. The DNA for the CDR3 is TGTGCCACCAGCAGGAACGCCGAGACAGGGTTGGATGAGCAGTTCTTC. This sequence encodes CATSRNAETGLDEQFF.

The chain joins TRBV5-4 to TRBJ2-1; D is perhaps TRBD1 (6 bases). Germline V CDR1 and CDR2: SGHNT, YYREEE (reference sequence). The germline V and J ends were trimmed by 4 bases and 7 bases, with 15 bases remaining between them. The CDR3 has 14 residues. This chain's CDR3 is CASSPFTTGNEQFF. The CDR3 nucleotides read TGTGCCAGCAGCCCTTTTACTACAGGGAATGAGCAGTTCTTC.

This chain links TRBV19 with TRBJ2-3, with TRBD2 identical over 15 bases. The V gene's germline CDR1 is LNHDA and CDR2 SQIVND (reference sequence). This CDR3 is 15 amino acids long. Trimming removed 9 bases from V and 5 bases from J; junction bases left unmatched: 6. The CDR3 loop reads CASGTGLAGGDTQYF. DNA for the CDR3: TGTGCCAGCGGGACGGGACTAGCGGGGGGAGATACGCAGTATTTT. Full variable domain (rest looked up from reference TRBV19 and TRBJ2-3): DGGITQSPKYLFRKEGQNVTLSCEQNLNHDAMYWYRQDPGQGLRLIYYSQIVNDFQKGDIAEGYSVSREKKESFPLTVTSAQKNPTAFYLCASGTGLAGGDTQYFGPGTRLTVL.

The V call is TRBV5-1, the J call TRBJ2-5; D is ambiguous. With 2 bases removed from V and 5 bases from J, the gap between germline ends came to 10 bases. This CDR3 spans 13 amino acids. Germline CDR1 and CDR2: SGHRS and YFSETQ. The CDR3 loop reads CASSFDTAETQYF. CDR3 in DNA: TGCGCCAGCAGCTTTGACACTGCCGAGACCCAGTACTTC.

The rearrangement links TRBV13 to TRBJ2-1, with 8 bases aligning to TRBD2. The CDR3 length is 14 residues. V dropped 6 bases and J dropped 7; count of bases not matched to a gene: 8. Germline V gene sequence: CDR1 PRHDT, CDR2 FYEKMQ (reference sequence). CDR3 sequence reads: CASRPGLDVNEQFF. For the CDR3, the DNA is TGTGCCAGCAGACCGGGACTAGATGTGAATGAGCAGTTCTTC.

This chain uses TRBV15 with TRBJ1-5, with D maybe TRBD1 (6 bases). The CDR3 covers 19 residues. Germline CDR1 reads LNHNV; CDR2 reads YYDKDF (reference sequence). The V end lost 6 bases, the J end lost 0 bases, and 24 bases lay between the germline ends. The CDR3 loop reads CATSGILYGTKDSNQPQHF. Here the CDR3 DNA reads TGTGCCACCAGTGGGATTCTATACGGGACAAAAGATAGCAATCAGCCCCAGCATTTT.

V usage is TRBV7-9 and J usage is TRBJ2-3; TRBD2 matches 7 bases. The CDR3 contains 15 residues. Germline V lookup: CDR1 SEHNR, CDR2 FQNEAQ (reference sequence). With V trimmed by 1 base and J by 2 bases, 3 bases remained unmatched. The CDR3 region is CASSLGTSLTDTQYF. The CDR3 DNA reads as TGTGCCAGCAGCTTAGGGACTAGTCTCACAGATACGCAGTATTTT.

The chain combines TRBV7-8 with TRBJ1-4; the match to TRBD1 covers 7 bases. The CDR3 runs to 16 residues. From germline, CDR1 is SGHVS and CDR2 FQNEAQ. V trimming: 4 bases; J trimming: 0 bases; junction bases outside the gene matches: 5. The CDR3 sequence: CASSWGQFPTNEKLFF. The CDR3 coding sequence is TGTGCCAGCAGCTGGGGACAGTTTCCAACTAATGAAAAACTGTTTTTT. Based on the CDR3 plus reference TRBV7-8 and TRBJ1-4, the full variable domain is GAGVSQSPRYKVAKRGQDVALRCDPISGHVSLFWYQQALGQGPEFLTYFQNEAQLDKSGLPSDRFFAERPEGSVSTLKIQRTQQEDSAVYLCASSWGQFPTNEKLFFGSGTQLSVL.

The V call is TRBV6-5, the J call TRBJ1-3; D is ambiguous. V dropped 2 bases and J dropped 4 bases, with 12 bases sitting between them. Germline V gene data show CDR1 as MNHEY and CDR2 as SVGAGI. The CDR3 sequence is 15 residues long. This CDR3 reads CASSYRGMTGNTIYF. The CDR3, as DNA: TGTGCCAGCAGTTACCGCGGGATGACGGGAAACACCATATATTTT.

Of note for this clone: A junction boundary mismatches the germline segment, possibly from a read error. The V and J genes are TRBV7-9 and TRBJ1-1; D is uncertain. The CDR3 length is 12 residues. The germline V gene encodes CDR1 SEHNR and CDR2 FQNEAQ (reference sequence). CDR3 in DNA: TGTTCCAGCAGCTTAGTTGGTAGTAATACTTTCTTT. Translated, it gives CSSSLVGSNTFF.

The V gene is TRBV6-6, the J gene TRBJ1-2; D remains unclear. Trimming left V 6 bases short and J 3 bases short, with 11 bases between. The CDR3 is 13 residues long. CDR1 and CDR2 (germline): MNHNY, SVGAGI (reference sequence). In nucleotides, the CDR3 is TGTGCCAGCAGCGCCGGGGTATACTATGGCTACACCTTC. Translation: CASSAGVYYGYTF.

The genes are TRBV7-9 and TRBJ2-5; D gene ambiguous. With 5 bases removed from V and 7 bases from J, the gap between germline ends came to 8 bases. Germline V gives CDR1 SEHNR, CDR2 FQNEAQ (reference sequence). The CDR3 contains 11 residues. CDR3 residues: CASSEPGTQYF. In DNA, the CDR3 is TGTGCCAGCAGCGAGCCGGGGACCCAGTACTTC.

V usage is TRBV2 and J usage is TRBJ1-2; D unclear. Germline V gene lookup returns CDR1 SNHLY and CDR2 FYNNEI. The V end lost 11 bases, the J end lost 7 bases, and 17 bases lay between the germline ends. CDR3 length: 12 residues. The chain's CDR3 is CAVDLFFRGYTF. The CDR3 nucleotides read TGTGCCGTAGACTTATTTTTCCGTGGCTACACCTTC.

This chain connects TRBV5-4 to TRBJ1-2; 9 nucleotides align to TRBD1. V lost 0 bases to trimming and J lost 3 bases; unmatched junction nucleotides: 0. The length of the CDR3 is 14 residues. Germline V gene data show CDR1 as SGHNT and CDR2 as YYREEE (reference sequence). The DNA for the CDR3 is TGTGCCAGCAGCTTGGGACAGGGGGACTATGGCTACACCTTC. The encoded protein is CASSLGQGDYGYTF.

The chain has TRBV4-1 and TRBJ2-3, with a possible D match to TRBD2 (6 bases). Deletions cut 0 bases from V and 5 bases from J, with 9 bases between. Germline CDR1 is MGHRA and CDR2 is YSYEKL. The CDR3 is 14 amino acids. The CDR3 is CASSQERREDTQYF. The CDR3 DNA reads as TGCGCCAGCAGCCAAGAACGGAGGGAAGATACGCAGTATTTT.

The V and J genes are TRBV18 and TRBJ1-2; D is possibly TRBD1 (5 bases). The CDR3 length is 15 residues. Germline values: CDR1 KGHSH, CDR2 LQKENI. V lost 5 bases to trimming and J lost 5 bases, with 18 bases between them. CDR3 sequence (DNA): TGTGCCAGCTCATCCGTGTCCGACCCAGGGTATGGCTACACCTTC. Encoded protein: CASSSVSDPGYGYTF.